The TCR beta chain under discussion was sequenced for a study of T cell repertoires in cytomegalovirus infection (dated by TCRdb to about 2019). Study-wide context: Donor HLA type was relevant to the analysis, as public TCR beta signatures indicated carriage of CMV infection together with the matching HLA type.

This clonotype was counted only a few times. What this receptor recognizes is not known. No base qualities exist here, and no much larger clone lies one base off it. Broader findings and caveats from the paper: In both this cohort and an independent cohort of 352 donors, the cumulative frequency of public TCR beta family members distinguished carriers of CMV infection plus the relevant HLA type. The ex vivo response was dominated by HLA-C-restricted CMV-specific TCR beta clonotypes, and the single most frequent clonotype in two of eight donors was supplied by these HLA-C-restricted clonotypes.

The listed sequencing device is Illumina HiSeq 1500. In TCRdb, the public reads were trimmed at Q25 with fastp and aligned with MiXCR, with productive beta chains retained. Entries that share a CDR3 protein sequence are merged under the most common genes and DNA. The sample has roughly 760,000 distinct CDR3 sequences on record, 35% to 45% of them singletons. Of the sample, roughly 2.9% is held by the ten largest clones. CDR1 is given as MNHEY and CDR2 as SMNVEV, both from the germline V gene (reference sequence). The CDR3, from cysteine to phenylalanine, totals 13 residues. Only the CDR3 DNA stays, 39 bases, in frame from base 1.

This TCR derives from a human donor in good health (CMV status not recorded). Some clones in this sample may be carry-over from other donors' samples. The chain is made from TRBV27 and TRBJ2-7, with the D gene uncertain. Sequenced sample: PBMCs. The CDR3 region: CASSAAPGYEQYF. The sequenced DNA is TGTGCATCAAGTGCGGCTCCCGGCTACGAGCAGTACTTC.